The 14 T cell receptor beta chains in this list originate from one sample, sequenced in a study of T cells in Graves' hyperthyroidism and ophthalmopathy. TCR beta CDR3 sequences were amplified from RNA transcripts. First-round RT-PCR targeting the TCR CDR3 was performed with the HTBI primer set. TCRdb analysed the multiplex PCR reads with MiXCR anew, one entry per CDR3 protein. Seen here are 300,000 to 400,000 distinct CDR3 sequences, under 25% observed once, and the top ten hold 50% to 65%. Input material: blood. These receptor sequences come from a woman in her 50s with Graves' hyperthyroidism.

The sample holds many counts of this clonotype. This chain connects TRBV7-9 to TRBJ2-2, with 7 bases that match TRBD1. This CDR3 spans 13 amino acids. The V gene end was trimmed by 6 bases and the J gene end by 5 bases; junction bases not matched to a gene: 3. Germline CDR1 and CDR2: SEHNR and FQNEAQ (reference sequence). CDR3 coding DNA: TGTGCCAGCAGATCACAGGGGACCGGGGAGCTGTTTTTT. This encodes CASRSQGTGELFF. The variable domain in full, with the rest retrieved from reference TRBV7-9 and TRBJ2-2, is DTGVSQNPRHKITKRGQNVTFRCDPISEHNRLYWYRQTLGQGPEFLTYFQNEAQLEKSRLLSDRFSAERPKGSFSTLEIQRTEQGDSAMYLCASRSQGTGELFFGEGSRLTVL.

This clonotype was counted at least ten times. The chain combines TRBV20-1 with TRBJ1-5; TRBD1 aligns across 10 bases. The J segment lost 6 bases and the V segment lost 6 bases, leaving 11 bases of the junction unmatched. CDR3 size: 15 residues. In germline, CDR1 is DFQATT, CDR2 SNEGSKA (reference sequence). CDR3 bases: TGCAGTGCAGCCTCCCGGACAGGGGGGTTTCAGCCCCAGCATTTT. It encodes CSAASRTGGFQPQHF.

Only a few counts were recorded for this clonotype. The chain links TRBV6-1 to TRBJ2-5, with 8 bases identical to TRBD2. J gave up 4 bases and V 5 bases, and 12 bases lay outside the gene matches. The CDR3 has 16 residues. Germline V gene data show CDR1 as MNHNS and CDR2 as SASEGT. The CDR3 coding sequence is TGTGCCAGCAGTTTTACCTCGGGGGGGAATGGAGAGACCCAGTACTTC. Protein product: CASSFTSGGNGETQYF.

About this clonotype: This could be a read error, since a much larger clone is one nucleotide away. This chain connects TRBV28 to TRBJ1-2; 8 bases align to TRBD1. V trimming: 9 bases; J trimming: 8 bases; junction bases outside the gene matches: 11. From germline, CDR1 is MDHEN and CDR2 SYDVKM. The length of the CDR3 is 13 residues. This CDR3 reads CASEGTGFWGYTF. CDR3 coding DNA: TGTGCCAGTGAAGGGACAGGTTTTTGGGGCTACACCTTC.

The chain combines TRBV9 with TRBJ2-3, with TRBD2 matching 9 bases. The germline V gene encodes CDR1 SGDLS and CDR2 YYNGEE. This CDR3 spans 15 amino acids. After removal of 4 bases from V and 5 bases from J, the junction contained 8 bases not matched to a gene. This chain's CDR3 is CASSSAGGGKDTQYF. For the CDR3, the DNA is TGTGCCAGCAGCTCTGCGGGGGGGGGGAAAGATACGCAGTATTTT.

This clonotype was seen repeatedly, ten times or more. The chain joins TRBV27 to TRBJ2-7; D call uncertain. V dropped 6 bases and J dropped 3 bases, with 9 bases sitting between them. From germline, CDR1 is MNHEY and CDR2 SMNVEV (reference sequence). The CDR3 loop spans 12 amino acids. The CDR3 protein is CASRGPYYEQYF. The CDR3 nucleotides are TGTGCCAGCAGAGGGCCTTACTACGAGCAGTACTTC.

V is TRBV2 and J is TRBJ1-1; D gene ambiguous. This CDR3 has 13 residues. The V and J ends lost 8 bases and 0 bases respectively, with 10 bases between them. CDR1 is SNHLY and CDR2 is FYNNEI in the germline V gene. The CDR3 spells CASGRQLNTEAFF. The CDR3 bases are TGTGCCAGCGGGCGGCAGTTGAACACTGAAGCTTTCTTT.

This clonotype came up many times. J is TRBJ2-7 and V is TRBV11-2; a weak D match, TRBD2 (6 bases). Germline V gene lookup returns CDR1 SGHAT and CDR2 FQNNGV. V was shortened by 5 bases and J by 0 bases, with 8 bases between the two germline ends. This CDR3 is built from 13 residues. Here the CDR3 DNA reads TGTGCCAGCAGCGGCGGGGTCTCCTACGAGCAGTACTTC. Its protein product is CASSGGVSYEQYF.

CDR3 sequence reads: CASSRGTEVYGYTF. DNA for the CDR3: TGTGCCAGCAGCCGCGGGACCGAGGTTTACGGCTACACCTTC. J is TRBJ1-2 and V is TRBV28, with D perhaps TRBD1 (5 bases). V lost 6 bases and J lost 8, with 19 bases in between. The CDR3 has 14 residues. Germline V gene data show CDR1 as MDHEN and CDR2 as SYDVKM.

This clonotype was seen ten or more times. This sequence joins TRBV6-2 or TRBV6-3 and TRBJ1-1, with D perhaps matching TRBD1 (6 bases). Per the germline V gene, CDR1 is MNHEY and CDR2 is SVGEGT. V was clipped by 7 bases and J by 5 bases, with 17 bases between them. The length of the CDR3 is 14 residues. The CDR3 sequence is CASNHGGARTEAFF. DNA of the CDR3: TGTGCCAGCAACCACGGGGGGGCTCGGACTGAAGCTTTCTTT.

This clonotype was picked up many times. V is TRBV6-1 and J is TRBJ1-2; D may be TRBD1 (6 bases). Deletions cut 6 bases from V and 4 bases from J, with 24 bases between. CDR3 length: 17 amino acids. Looked up from germline, CDR1 is MNHNS and CDR2 is SASEGT. The CDR3 reads CASRPDRSLVSSYGYTF. The CDR3 nucleotides read TGTGCCAGCAGGCCCGACAGGTCCCTAGTCTCCTCCTATGGCTACACCTTC.

The V gene is TRBV6-2 or TRBV6-3, the J gene TRBJ1-5, with D hard to call. The V and J ends lost 2 bases and 1 base respectively, with 12 bases between them. The CDR3 is 16 amino acids. CDR1 MNHEY and CDR2 SVGEGT come from the germline V gene. The CDR3 DNA sequence: TGTGCCAGCAGTTACCCTTCTGGTGGGAGCAATCAGCCCCAGCATTTT. Protein product: CASSYPSGGSNQPQHF.

In its sample, this clonotype was seen many times. This sequence joins TRBV2 and TRBJ1-1; D possibly corresponds to TRBD1 (6 bases). Germline CDR1 is SNHLY and CDR2 is FYNNEI. The ends were cut back, 7 bases at V and 8 bases at J, with 17 bases in the middle. This CDR3 comprises 13 residues. The CDR3 DNA sequence: TGTGCCAGCAAACCGGACAGCCCGACGGAAGCTTTCTTT. It translates to CASKPDSPTEAFF.

The chain is built from TRBV20-1 and TRBJ2-5, with TRBD2 matching over 11 bases. The germline gives CDR1 DFQATT, CDR2 SNEGSKA (reference sequence). This CDR3 has 16 amino acids. V shed 0 bases and J 0 bases; nucleotides not matched to a gene: 3. CDR3 protein: CSARDPSGGYQETQYF. The CDR3 region has the DNA TGCAGTGCTAGAGATCCTAGCGGGGGGTACCAAGAGACCCAGTACTTC.